One sample yielded the 14 T cell receptor beta chains listed below, sequenced in a study of neurological immune-mediated disorders. From the 5' RACE reads, TCRdb called clonotypes with MiXCR, one entry per CDR3 protein. The sample consists of just over 20,000 distinct CDR3 sequences, around 16% of them appearing once. Input material: CD8+ T cells from blood. The receptors come from a woman between 18 and 29 years old with multiple sclerosis.

The sample holds many counts of this clonotype. This chain joins TRBV12-3 or TRBV12-4 and TRBJ2-3, with 8 bases matching TRBD2. There are 16 residues in the CDR3. Trimming took 7 bases from V and 1 from J; bases not matched to a gene: 10. In DNA form, the CDR3 reads TGTGCCAGCACCCTTCGGGAGGGGGGACGCACAGATACGCAGTATTTT. Protein product: CASTLREGGRTDTQYF.

By sample fraction, this clonotype is medium-sized (0.01 to 0.1%). This sequence joins TRBV11-2 and TRBJ2-2; 7 nucleotides agree with TRBD1. This CDR3 contains 15 residues. Per germline, CDR1 SGHAT and CDR2 FQNNGV. The V gene end was trimmed by 3 bases and the J gene end by 3 bases; junction bases not matched to a gene: 4. CDR3 amino acids: CASSFWDSYTGELFF. As DNA, the CDR3 is TGTGCCAGCAGCTTTTGGGACAGCTACACCGGGGAGCTGTTTTTT.

This clonotype has a count of ten or more. CDR3 protein: CASTYGQYFYGYTF. CDR3 nucleotides: TGTGCCAGCACCTACGGACAGTACTTCTATGGCTACACCTTC. V and J are TRBV27 and TRBJ1-2, with a tentative D call TRBD1 (6 bases). The CDR3 totals 14 residues. Germline V gene data show CDR1 as MNHEY and CDR2 as SMNVEV (reference sequence). V dropped 7 bases and J dropped 4 bases, with 16 bases sitting between them.

The V and J genes are TRBV5-6 and TRBJ2-1, with 10 bases fitting TRBD2. Germline V gene data show CDR1 as SGHDT and CDR2 as YYEEEE. V lost 1 base and J lost 3; bases outside the gene matches: 25. This CDR3 has 23 amino acids. CDR3: CASSLLVLAGVGSNWSHYNEQFF. CDR3 bases: TGTGCCAGCAGCTTGTTGGTCCTAGCGGGAGTTGGTTCCAATTGGAGCCACTACAATGAGCAGTTCTTC.

This clonotype was counted at least ten times. The rearrangement uses TRBV20-1 and TRBJ2-2; no reliable D call. Germline assignment: CDR1 DFQATT and CDR2 SNEGSKA (reference sequence). This CDR3 has 14 residues. Trimming removed 5 bases from V and 0 bases from J, with 10 bases in between. The CDR3 spells CSAFDGPNTGELFF. As DNA, the CDR3 is TGCAGTGCTTTTGACGGCCCGAACACCGGGGAGCTGTTTTTT.

This clonotype was found many times. The chain couples TRBV7-9 to TRBJ2-1; possible D gene TRBD2, 5 bases. The CDR3 has 15 amino acids. Germline loops: CDR1 SEHNR, CDR2 FQNEAQ (reference sequence). V lost 5 bases to trimming and J lost 0 bases, with 11 bases between them. The CDR3 nucleotides are TGTGCCAGCAGCCCAGGACTGGTCTCCTACAATGAGCAGTTCTTC. Protein sequence: CASSPGLVSYNEQFF.

This clonotype was recorded many times. The V gene is TRBV6-5, the J gene TRBJ2-5; TRBD2 aligns across 8 bases. Germline-derived CDR1 and CDR2 are MNHEY and SVGAGI. The V gene end was trimmed by 6 bases and the J gene end by 3 bases; junction bases not matched to a gene: 12. The CDR3 is 16 residues long. CDR3 region: CASSPNSGEAEETQYF. CDR3 nucleotide sequence: TGTGCCAGCAGCCCCAATAGCGGGGAGGCCGAAGAGACCCAGTACTTC.

This clonotype was seen at least ten times. V is TRBV10-3 and J is TRBJ2-6, with D unresolved. The CDR3 spans 15 residues. Germline CDR1 is ENHRY and CDR2 is SYGVKD. The germline V and J ends were trimmed by 2 bases and 0 bases, with 5 bases remaining between them. The CDR3 sequence is CAISERLSGANVLTF. As DNA, the CDR3 is TGTGCCATCAGTGAGAGACTCTCTGGGGCCAACGTCCTGACTTTC.

The rearrangement joins TRBV5-1 to TRBJ1-4; the D gene is possibly TRBD1 (5 bases). The germline gives CDR1 SGHRS, CDR2 YFSETQ. The CDR3 is 15 amino acids. Between the trimmed V and J ends, which lost 4 bases and 8 bases, there was a span of 18 bases. CDR3 sequence: CASSRDAGEGEKLFF. The CDR3, as DNA: TGCGCCAGCAGCCGGGACGCCGGGGAAGGCGAAAAACTGTTTTTT.

This clonotype was observed at least ten times. The chain couples TRBV12-3 or TRBV12-4 to TRBJ1-4; 11 bases fit TRBD1. The ends lost 5 bases at V and 1 base at J; junction bases unmatched: 3. The CDR3 has 16 amino acids. In DNA form, the CDR3 reads TGTGCCAGCAGTCCGGGACAGGGGGTAACTAATGAAAAACTGTTTTTT. Its protein product is CASSPGQGVTNEKLFF.

This clonotype was detected many times. The V and J genes are TRBV7-8 and TRBJ1-1; D may be TRBD1 (5 bases). Germline V gene data show CDR1 as SGHVS and CDR2 as FQNEAQ. The CDR3 sequence is 15 residues long. With 4 bases removed from V and 5 bases from J, the gap between germline ends came to 17 bases. This CDR3 reads CASSSPLGGWTEAFF. CDR3 sequence (DNA): TGTGCCAGCAGCTCCCCCCTGGGGGGGTGGACTGAAGCTTTCTTT.

This clonotype was counted ten times or more. The CDR3 DNA follows: TGCGCCAGCAGCTTGGACAGGGGAAGCACCTACGAGCAGTACTTC. Protein sequence: CASSLDRGSTYEQYF. This chain links TRBV5-1 with TRBJ2-7; 7 nucleotides agree with TRBD1. This CDR3 is 15 amino acids long. Germline V gene lookup returns CDR1 SGHRS and CDR2 YFSETQ. Trimming at V came to 0 bases and at J to 2 bases, leaving 5 bases not matched to a gene. Drawing the rest from reference TRBV5-1 and TRBJ2-7, the complete variable domain is KAGVTQTPRYLIKTRGQQVTLSCSPISGHRSVSWYQQTPGQGLQFLFEYFSETQRNKGNFPGRFSGRQFSNSRSEMNVSTLELGDSALYLCASSLDRGSTYEQYFGPGTRLTVT.

This clonotype was found many times. The V gene is TRBV7-6, the J gene TRBJ2-3; D is unresolved. This CDR3 region has 15 residues. The V end was cut by 2 bases, the J end by 2 bases, with 11 bases between. CDR1 is SGHVS and CDR2 is FNYEAQ in the germline V gene. CDR3 residues: CASSLLGQDTDTQYF. The CDR3 DNA sequence: TGTGCCAGCAGCTTATTGGGCCAAGACACAGATACGCAGTATTTT.

This clonotype was detected many times. The chain employs TRBV9 and TRBJ2-1; no clear D. V was pared by 4 bases and J by 1 base, with 12 bases between. Germline CDR1 and CDR2: SGDLS and YYNGEE. The CDR3 is 15 amino acids. The CDR3 loop reads CASSPRVGSYNEQFF. The CDR3 nucleotides are TGTGCCAGCAGCCCTCGCGTCGGGTCCTACAATGAGCAGTTCTTC.